This T cell receptor beta chain was identified during a study of CD4+ T cells in melanoma. The V gene's germline CDR1 is ENHRY and CDR2 SYGVKD. The V end lost 4 bases, the J end lost 0 bases, and 15 bases lay between the germline ends. This CDR3 is built from 16 residues. Concerning this clone: Its antigen is as yet unknown.

Produced via immunoSEQ multiplex PCR; TCRdb's table is partial and in-frame only. The sample includes 15,000 or so clones, approximately 80% of them seen just once. Study-wide findings and caveats: Diverse differentiation states were reported for melanoma neoantigen-specific CD4+ T cells. CD8+ T cell, macrophage and B cell function reportedly correlated with neoantigen-specific CD4+ T cells.

The sample comprised cells from a culture (not recorded whether cultured in vitro). The sequence came from a human donor with melanoma. The chain joins TRBV10-3 to TRBJ1-2; D gene unclear. CDR3 in DNA: TGTGCCATCAGTGTCGCCGGACGGAAGTCTAACTATGGCTACACCTTC. This translates into CAISVAGRKSNYGYTF.